The subject of this entry is one TCR beta chain. The antigen is undetermined. Once extracted for a subset, genomic DNA was divided evenly among several immunoSEQ plates. Sequenced by immunoSEQ multiplex PCR; TCRdb stores in-frame clones only, minus some. This sample has around 2.1 million clones, with 90% to 97% found just once. This record comes from a study of shared clonotypes between healthy human individuals. The study, taken as a whole, reports: Compared with clonotypes that all four donors shared, non-shared clonotypes had lower generation probabilities.

This CDR3 is built from 13 residues. V was clipped by 6 bases and J by 11 bases, with 17 bases between them. Germline CDR1 SGHTA, CDR2 FQGNSA. The clonotype comes from a man aged 18 to 30 in good health. Sample: naive CD4+ T cells sorted from blood. As for subset: CD45RA+ positively selected. This chain joins TRBV7-2 and TRBJ1-5, with D possibly matching TRBD1 (6 bases). The CDR3 is CASSRARGSAQHF. The CDR3 region has the DNA TGTGCCAGCAGTCGAGCCAGGGGATCAGCCCAGCATTTT.